The text below deals with one T cell receptor beta chain. This record comes from a study of blood T cell repertoires in COVID-19. Study information: COVID-19 samples from acute and convalescent phases originated in the United States, Italy and Spain. PBMCs, B-cell-depleted T cells, or T cells provided the cDNA or gDNA that made up the material.

Measured with immunoSEQ multiplex PCR; TCRdb has only the in-frame clones, and not every one. The sample consists of tens of thousands of clones, approximately 84% of them appearing once. V lost 1 base and J lost 1; bases outside the gene matches: 1. Per germline, CDR1 SGHVS and CDR2 FNYEAQ. This CDR3 region has 17 residues. The V and J genes are TRBV7-6 and TRBJ2-1; 13 bases match TRBD2. Sequencing was performed on peripheral blood. The source of this sequence is a human donor in a cohort sampled during active COVID-19. The CDR3, as DNA: TGTGCCAGCAGCTTAGGGACTAGCGGGGGTTCCTACAATGAGCAGTTCTTC. Protein: CASSLGTSGGSYNEQFF.